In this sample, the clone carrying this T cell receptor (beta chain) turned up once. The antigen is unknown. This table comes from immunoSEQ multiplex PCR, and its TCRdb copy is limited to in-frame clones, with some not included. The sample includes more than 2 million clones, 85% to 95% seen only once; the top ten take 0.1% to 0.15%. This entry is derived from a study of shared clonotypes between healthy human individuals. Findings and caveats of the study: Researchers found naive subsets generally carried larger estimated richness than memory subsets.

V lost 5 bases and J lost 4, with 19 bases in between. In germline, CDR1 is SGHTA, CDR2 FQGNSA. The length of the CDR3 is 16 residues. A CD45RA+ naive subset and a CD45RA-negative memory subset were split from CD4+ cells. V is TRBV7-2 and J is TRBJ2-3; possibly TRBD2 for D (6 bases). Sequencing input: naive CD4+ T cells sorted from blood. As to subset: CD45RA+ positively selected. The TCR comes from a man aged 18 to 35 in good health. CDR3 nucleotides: TGTGCCAGCAGCCGGACTACGCCAAGTAGTGCAGATACGCAGTATTTT. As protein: CASSRTTPSSADTQYF.